The entry below describes one T cell receptor beta chain. The antigen is unknown. This may stem from a read error, because a much larger clone lies one nucleotide away. This sample is part of a study of T cells in Graves' hyperthyroidism and ophthalmopathy. Study findings and constraints: In the analysis, a 13 V-J model separated ophthalmopathy from stable hyperthyroidism. In blood, most of the thyroid clonotypes expanded above 0.001 were also present.

CDR3 length: 12 amino acids. The junction had 7 bases not matched to a gene; V was cut back by 8 bases and J by 6 bases. Germline CDR1 and CDR2: MDHEN and SYDVKM. Amplified TCR beta CDR3 regions derived from RNA transcripts. The TCR CDR3 was amplified in a first-round RT-PCR using the HTBI primer set. MiXCR was run by TCRdb on the multiplex PCR reads, yielding one entry per CDR3 protein. This table has about 610,000 distinct CDR3 sequences, about 15% appearing once. The sequence was obtained from a woman between 40 and 50 years old with Graves' ophthalmopathy. The specimen sequenced was blood. V gene TRBV28 combines with J gene TRBJ2-7, with 7 positions matching TRBD1. CDR3 in amino acids: CASGDSGIEQYF. The DNA for the CDR3 is TGTGCCAGCGGGGACAGTGGGATCGAGCAGTACTTC.